This paragraph reports one T cell receptor beta chain. This clone appeared once. Its antigen remains undetermined. Base qualities were left out, and no much larger clone turns up one base away. The data belong to a study of PD-1 blockade in classical Hodgkin lymphoma (dated by TCRdb to 2019 to 2021). In terms of the full investigation: Nivolumab dosing was 3 mg/kg intravenously every 2 weeks, continuing until either disease progression or unacceptable toxicity. The study used TCR beta sequencing and CyTOF to define a peripheral blood immune signature of response to PD-1 blockade in classical Hodgkin lymphoma. Findings and caveats that apply to the study as a whole: Diversity was lower in patients who began nivolumab less than 1 year after ASCT, so these patients were left out of later analyses to avoid confounding by immune reconstitution. The study was limited to a single clinical trial cohort, and causes of repertoire differences, possibly disease activity or prior therapy, remained undefined. Baseline TCR diversity was reported as lower in newly diagnosed patients than in healthy donors, and lower still in relapsed/refractory patients. By C4D1, a significant rise was seen in CD4+ TCR diversity but not in CD8+ TCR diversity (p=0.0027 vs p=0.16), and the rise was most apparent among complete responders (p=0.02). Trial patients with a complete response had baseline diversity similar to that of newly diagnosed patients, while partial responders and progressors had significantly lower diversity.

Genomic DNA was isolated using the Qiagen DNeasy kit from unsorted PBMCs as well as from negatively selected CD4+ and CD8+ fractions. TCR beta CDR3 regions were subjected to amplification by immunoSEQ multiplex PCR with primers that anneal to V and J segments. A synthetic immune receptor repertoire was used to minimize amplification bias, and remaining bias was computationally removed after sequencing. In the source study's methods: Repertoire diversity was quantified as the Shannon entropy index using custom Python scripts. The unsorted, CD4+ and CD8+ repertoires were each analyzed separately, with the exception of combined analyses, where CD4+ and CD8+ sequences were merged in silico. Clonal expansion was defined as a frequency increase of at least 2-fold after treatment compared with C1D1, and clones undetected at baseline were assigned a pseudocount of 0.5. Singleton clones were defined as clones with 0 or 1 copy at C1D1, and non-singleton clones were defined as clones with 2 or more copies. By matching protein sequences in sorted samples from the same patient, clones expanded in unsorted samples were annotated as CD4+, CD8+ or unknown. Wilcoxon tests were applied to paired samples to test diversity changes from C1D1 to C4D1. TCRdb obtained this table from immuneACCESS and retained in-frame rearrangements with V and J assigned. These tables miss some clones; where compared with another copy, unresolved V genes account for less than half of the shortfall, and the remainder is unexplained. V and J calls and clone size are as listed in that table; D and trimming were resolved from the DNA. This sample is represented by about 29,000 clones; about two thirds of them were singletons. Clones ranked in the top ten supply about 4% of the sample.

Via the germline V gene (reference sequence), CDR1 is LNHDA and CDR2 SQIVND. After removal of 6 bases from V and 2 bases from J, the junction retains 4 bases not matched to a gene. Counted from cysteine to phenylalanine, this CDR3 has 14 amino acids. The read is trimmed to its CDR3 DNA, 42 bases read in frame from base 1. Per the publication, the time point label means: cycle 2 day 1 (C2D1) of nivolumab. Every trial patient had relapsed after autologous stem cell transplantation, and cohorts A, B and C differed in prior brentuximab vedotin exposure. The trial cohort comprised some 60 patients with relapsed/refractory classical Hodgkin lymphoma whose best overall responses were complete response, partial response or progressive disease. Single-agent nivolumab was administered to trial patients in the multi-cohort phase II CheckMate 205 trial. An independent review committee assessed best overall response using the 2007 International Working Group response criteria. Trial PBMCs were collected immediately before nivolumab initiation (C1D1) and during therapy at cycle 2 day 1 and cycle 4 day 1. Peripheral blood was collected in 8 mL Vacutainer Cell Preparation Tubes, from which PBMCs were isolated by centrifugation and then cryopreserved.

The TCR originated in a human donor with classical Hodgkin lymphoma. The chain is encoded by TRBV19 joined to TRBJ2-5, with 9 central nucleotides matching TRBD1. The sequenced sample was peripheral blood mononuclear cells (PBMCs), obtained before the second cycle of nivolumab. This receptor carries the CDR3 CASRRTGAQETQYF. Read as DNA, the sequence is TGTGCCAGTAGGAGGACAGGGGCACAAGAGACCCAGTACTTC. Beyond the CDR3, the reference TRBV19 and TRBJ2-5 genes provide the residues; the full variable domain reads: DGGITQSPKYLFRKEGQNVTLSCEQNLNHDAMYWYRQDPGQGLRLIYYSQIVNDFQKGDIAEGYSVSREKKESFPLTVTSAQKNPTAFYLCASRRTGAQETQYFGPGTRLLVL.